This note documents a single TCR beta chain sequence. A junction end diverges from the germline sequence, so it may reflect a read error. The sample is drawn from a study of glioma-infiltrating T cells. The CDR3 runs to 13 residues. Germline V lookup: CDR1 KGHDR, CDR2 SFDVKD. The iRepertoire nested amplicon-rescue multiplex PCR amplified TCR alpha and beta CDR3s from RNA. One entry per CDR3 protein results from TCRdb running MiXCR on the multiplex PCR reads. Of more than 300,000 distinct CDR3 sequences in the sample, roughly two fifths were seen once. This TCR came from a human donor with low-grade glioma or glioblastoma, undergoing nonglioma brain surgery, or in good health (not recorded which). The material sequenced was glioma tissue, nonneoplastic brain tissue, or PBMCs (not recorded which). The V call is TRBV24-1, the J call TRBJ2-3, with D unclear. The CDR3 region has the DNA TGTGTCACCAGTGCCCAGAGCACAGATACGCAGTATTTT. The encoded protein is CVTSAQSTDTQYF.